This T cell receptor beta chain emerged from a study of CD8 T cells in Susac syndrome. RNA totalling roughly 0.5 to 1 ug underwent reverse transcription with random hexamers. Multiplex immunoSEQ PCR targeted 54 Vbeta and 13 Jbeta TCR beta segments. TCRdb called the immunoSEQ multiplex PCR reads again in MiXCR, with one record for every CDR3 protein. The table has 150,000 to 180,000 distinct CDR3 sequences, less than 97% seen once. The T cells that were sequenced for TCR beta were CD8+ and CD4+ cells from blood. TEMRA cells were FACS-enriched and CD8+ and CD4+ T cells negatively isolated. On this clonotype: Its matching antigen is unknown.

The CDR3 totals 16 residues. CDR1 DFQATT and CDR2 SNEGSKA come from the germline V gene (reference sequence). V lost 7 bases and J lost 6; bases outside the gene matches: 18. Study conclusions and caveats: A relatively small number of individuals underwent TCR sequencing and HLA analysis.

The specimen was CD8+ T cells from PBMCs. The chain has TRBV20-1 and TRBJ2-3; 8 bases match TRBD1. This receptor was identified in a human donor with multiple sclerosis. The CDR3: CSVVSPGGSGWDTQYF. As DNA, the CDR3 is TGCAGTGTCGTGTCACCAGGGGGCTCGGGGTGGGATACGCAGTATTTT.